What follows describes a single T cell receptor beta chain. These data come from a study of cytomegalovirus exposure and HLA in healthy donors. CDR3 length: 15 amino acids. Germline V CDR1 and CDR2: MGHRA, YSYEKL. Amplification used 60 Vbeta primers and 13 Jbeta primers. Using immunoSEQ multiplex PCR, the repertoire was profiled, and TCRdb retains in-frame clones only, with some absent. The data contain under 250,000 clones, approximately 84% of them singletons. Material: PBMCs. This clonotype was obtained from a girl aged 2-9 years in good health and CMV-seronegative. This chain uses TRBV4-1 with TRBJ2-5, with TRBD2 matching 10 bases. The end of the DNA is better explained by TRBJ2-7, so the J call may be wrong. The CDR3 loop is CASSQVPLAGDEQYF. The DNA of the CDR3 is TGCGCCAGCAGCCAAGTGCCGCTAGCGGGGGACGAGCAGTACTTC.